This T cell receptor beta chain derives from a study of blood T cell repertoires in COVID-19. Across the whole study: Acute and convalescent COVID-19 samples came from the United States, Italy and Spain. PBMCs, B-cell-depleted T cells, or T cells provided the cDNA or gDNA that made up the material.

TCRdb's copy holds only in-frame clones and misses some; the assay was immunoSEQ multiplex PCR. The sample yields 95,000 to 110,000 clones, roughly 91% seen once. The CDR3 extends over 15 amino acids. Germline assignment: CDR1 SGHNT and CDR2 YYREEE (reference sequence). The ends lost 1 base at V and 6 bases at J; junction bases unmatched: 5. Sequenced input: peripheral blood. The receptor comes from a human donor in a cohort sampled during active COVID-19. The rearrangement links TRBV5-4 to TRBJ2-3; 10 bases agree with TRBD2. The CDR3 sequence is CASSLLAGDLDTQYF. In DNA, the CDR3 is TGTGCCAGCAGCTTGCTAGCGGGGGACTTGGATACGCAGTATTTT.